One T cell receptor (beta chain) is described in this entry. No antigen is known for it. The data were obtained in a study of siplizumab effects on memory and regulatory T cells. The assay looked at some 9.8 x 10^4 TCR templates in each sample. Here immunoSEQ multiplex PCR was the method, and the copy in TCRdb shows in-frame clones only, minus some. The sample records 90,000 to 95,000 clones, 90% to 95% being singletons. The study, taken as a whole, reports: Apparently key alloresponse contributors, naive T cells also seemed more diverse than memory cells.

The CDR3 totals 15 residues. Between the trimmed V and J ends, which lost 1 base and 3 bases, there was a span of 13 bases. Germline CDR1 is MNHNS and CDR2 is SASEGT. The J gene is TRBJ2-7, the V gene TRBV6-1; D might be TRBD2 (6 bases). Specimen: CD8+ T cells sorted from blood. This receptor was taken from a human donor in good health. DNA for the CDR3: TGTGCCAGCAGTGAAGACCCGGGGGAGGACTACGAGCAGTACTTC. Residues: CASSEDPGEDYEQYF.